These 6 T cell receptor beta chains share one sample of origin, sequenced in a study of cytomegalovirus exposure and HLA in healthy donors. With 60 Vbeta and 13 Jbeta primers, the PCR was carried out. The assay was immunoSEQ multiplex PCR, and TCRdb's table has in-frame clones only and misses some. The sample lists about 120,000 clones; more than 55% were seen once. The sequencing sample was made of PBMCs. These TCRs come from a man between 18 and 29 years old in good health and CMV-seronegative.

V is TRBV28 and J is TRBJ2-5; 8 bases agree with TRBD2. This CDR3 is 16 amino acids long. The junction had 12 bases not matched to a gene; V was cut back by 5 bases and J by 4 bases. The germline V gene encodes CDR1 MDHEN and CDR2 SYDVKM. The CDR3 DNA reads TGTGCCAGCAGTGGAACCCTCCCCGGACTAGCAGAGACCCAGTACTTC. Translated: CASSGTLPGLAETQYF.

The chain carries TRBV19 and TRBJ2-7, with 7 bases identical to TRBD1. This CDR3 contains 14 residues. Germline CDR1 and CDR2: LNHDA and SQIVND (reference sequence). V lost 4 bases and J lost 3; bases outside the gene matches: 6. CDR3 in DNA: TGTGCCAGTAGTAGGGCAGGGGGTTTCTACGAGCAGTACTTC. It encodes CASSRAGGFYEQYF.

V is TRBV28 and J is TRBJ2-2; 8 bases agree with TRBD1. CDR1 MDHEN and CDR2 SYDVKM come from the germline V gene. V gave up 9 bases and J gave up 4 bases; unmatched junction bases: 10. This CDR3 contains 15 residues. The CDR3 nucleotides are TGTGCCAGTAGACAGGGGCCCAGTGGCACCGGGGAGCTGTTTTTT. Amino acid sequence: CASRQGPSGTGELFF.

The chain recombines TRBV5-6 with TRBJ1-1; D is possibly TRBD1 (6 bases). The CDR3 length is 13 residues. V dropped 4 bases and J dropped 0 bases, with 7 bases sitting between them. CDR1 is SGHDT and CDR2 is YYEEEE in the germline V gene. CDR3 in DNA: TGTGCCAGCAGCCCAGGGGTGAACACTGAAGCTTTCTTT. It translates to CASSPGVNTEAFF.

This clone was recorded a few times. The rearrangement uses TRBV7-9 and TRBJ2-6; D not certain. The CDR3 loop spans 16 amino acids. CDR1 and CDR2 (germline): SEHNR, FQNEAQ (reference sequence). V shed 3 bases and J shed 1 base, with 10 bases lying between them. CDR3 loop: CASSFRSDSGANVLTF. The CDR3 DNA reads TGTGCCAGCAGCTTTAGATCCGATTCTGGGGCCAACGTCCTGACTTTC.

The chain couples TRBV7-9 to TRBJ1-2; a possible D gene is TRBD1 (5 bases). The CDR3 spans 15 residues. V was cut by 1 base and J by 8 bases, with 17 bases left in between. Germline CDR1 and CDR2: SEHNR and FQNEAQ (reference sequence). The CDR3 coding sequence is TGTGCCAGCAGCTTAGTTGCAGGGCCAGTATACGGCTACACCTTC. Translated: CASSLVAGPVYGYTF.